Presented here are 21 T cell receptor beta chains from one specimen sequenced in a study of cytomegalovirus exposure and HLA in healthy donors. Measured with immunoSEQ multiplex PCR; TCRdb has only the in-frame clones, and not every one. This table holds under 300,000 clones, around 86% found once. The material sequenced was PBMCs. These receptors were collected from a woman aged 18-29 years in good health and CMV-seronegative.

The chain joins TRBV5-1 to TRBJ1-6; a weak D match, TRBD1 (5 bases). The CDR3 spans 15 residues. With 5 bases removed from V and 8 bases from J, the gap between germline ends came to 17 bases. The germline V gene has CDR1 SGHRS and CDR2 YFSETQ. The CDR3 sequence: CASRRATVLYSPLHF. As DNA, the CDR3 is TGCGCCAGCAGACGGGCGACAGTCCTCTATTCACCCCTCCACTTT.

The V gene is TRBV30, the J gene TRBJ1-2; D is ambiguous. The germline gives CDR1 GTSNPN, CDR2 SVGIG (reference sequence). V was clipped by 2 bases and J by 3 bases, with 7 bases between them. The CDR3 is made up of 12 amino acids. CDR3 sequence reads: CAWSPDYYGYTF. The CDR3, as DNA: TGTGCCTGGAGTCCTGACTACTATGGCTACACCTTC.

The J gene is TRBJ1-5, the V gene TRBV7-2; possibly TRBD1 for D (6 bases). The V end was cut by 4 bases, the J end by 0 bases, with 19 bases between. CDR1 and CDR2 from the germline V gene are SGHTA and FQGNSA. There are 18 residues in the CDR3. This CDR3 reads CASSSTLTGPYSNQPQHF. The CDR3, as DNA: TGTGCCAGCAGCTCCACCCTAACAGGGCCCTATAGCAATCAGCCCCAGCATTTT. Based on the CDR3 plus reference TRBV7-2 and TRBJ1-5, the full variable domain is GAGVSQSPSNKVTEKGKDVELRCDPISGHTALYWYRQSLGQGLEFLIYFQGNSAPDKSGLPSDRFSAERTGGSVSTLTIQRTQQEDSAVYLCASSSTLTGPYSNQPQHFGDGTRLSIL.

The CDR3 coding sequence is TGTGCCTGGGGACAGGGCTCTAGCACAGATACGCAGTATTTT. Translating it yields CAWGQGSSTDTQYF. This sequence joins TRBV30 and TRBJ2-3; the match to TRBD1 covers 8 bases. V gave up 5 bases and J gave up 0 bases; unmatched junction bases: 4. This CDR3 has 14 amino acids. Germline lookup yields CDR1 GTSNPN and CDR2 SVGIG (reference sequence).

This rearrangement joins TRBV11-3 to TRBJ2-7; 7 bases map to TRBD1. V was clipped by 0 bases and J by 3 bases; unmatched bases: 8. The CDR3 loop spans 16 amino acids. From germline, CDR1 is SGHNT and CDR2 YENEEA. As DNA, the CDR3 is TGTGCCAGCAGCTTAGAAGTACAGGGGAATTTCTACGAGCAGTACTTC. The encoded protein is CASSLEVQGNFYEQYF. The whole variable domain, filled in from reference TRBV11-3 and TRBJ2-7, reads EAGVVQSPRYKIIEKKQPVAFWCNPISGHNTLYWYLQNLGQGPELLIRYENEEAVDDSQLPKDRFSAERLKGVDSTLKIQPAELGDSAVYLCASSLEVQGNFYEQYFGPGTRLTVT.

This chain connects TRBV12-5 to TRBJ1-3; the D is unclear. The CDR3 has 13 residues. Trimming removed 7 bases from V and 7 bases from J, with 14 bases in between. CDR1 LGHNT and CDR2 FRNRAP come from the germline V gene. As DNA, the CDR3 is TGTGCTAGTGCTGGGCAGAATGGGAACACCATATATTTT. Its translation is CASAGQNGNTIYF.

The chain recombines TRBV6-5 with TRBJ1-6, with D maybe TRBD1 (5 bases). There are 13 residues in the CDR3. The germline V gene has CDR1 MNHEY and CDR2 SVGAGI. Trimming took off 8 bases at V and 9 bases at J, with 14 bases between the two ends. The CDR3 region is CASGVGPSSPLHF. For the CDR3, the DNA is TGTGCCAGCGGGGTGGGGCCCAGTTCACCCCTCCACTTT.

The chain links TRBV2 to TRBJ2-7; D possibly corresponds to TRBD1 (6 bases). The V end was cut by 3 bases, the J end by 1 base, with 10 bases between. This CDR3 is 14 amino acids long. From germline, CDR1 is SNHLY and CDR2 FYNNEI. The CDR3 coding sequence is TGTGCCAGCAGTGACATGCAGGGGTCCTACGAGCAGTACTTC. This gives the protein CASSDMQGSYEQYF. The variable domain in full, with the rest retrieved from reference TRBV2 and TRBJ2-7, is EPEVTQTPSHQVTQMGQEVILRCVPISNHLYFYWYRQILGQKVEFLVSFYNNEISEKSEIFDDQFSVERPDGSNFTLKIRSTKLEDSAMYFCASSDMQGSYEQYFGPGTRLTVT.

V and J are TRBV27 and TRBJ2-7; D might be TRBD2 (6 bases). This CDR3 region has 14 residues. Trimming stripped 3 bases from V and 2 bases from J, with 11 bases between. The germline V gene encodes CDR1 MNHEY and CDR2 SMNVEV (reference sequence). In DNA form, the CDR3 reads TGTGCCAGCAGTTTCTCCGGGACTCCCTACGAGCAGTACTTC. Translating gives CASSFSGTPYEQYF.

The J gene is TRBJ1-2, the V gene TRBV28; unclear D gene. Trimming removed 0 bases at V and 0 bases at J, with 8 bases between. This CDR3 spans 15 amino acids. Germline V gene lookup returns CDR1 MDHEN and CDR2 SYDVKM. CDR3 DNA: TGTGCCAGCAGTTTATGGGCAGAAACTAACTATGGCTACACCTTC. The encoded protein is CASSLWAETNYGYTF.

The CDR3 bases are TGTGCCAGCAGTTACAGAGCCCCCTCTTACAATGAGCAGTTCTTC. Its protein is CASSYRAPSYNEQFF. The chain joins TRBV6-6 to TRBJ2-1; D gene ambiguous. The germline V and J ends were trimmed by 2 bases and 4 bases, with 12 bases remaining between them. The germline V gene has CDR1 MNHNY and CDR2 SVGAGI (reference sequence). The CDR3 is 15 residues long.

As concerns this clone: An end of the junction does not agree with germline; a read error may underlie this. The CDR3 DNA follows: TGTGCTAGCAGCTTTCAGGGGGCGCCTGAGCAGTTCTTC. Encoded protein: CASSFQGAPEQFF. The chain joins TRBV7-7 to TRBJ2-1; 8 bases map to TRBD1. Germline V lookup: CDR1 SSHAT, CDR2 FNYEAQ (reference sequence). The CDR3 length is 13 residues.

The chain carries TRBV6-5 and TRBJ2-7, with D maybe TRBD2 (6 bases). Germline V gene sequence: CDR1 MNHEY, CDR2 SVGAGI. The CDR3 extends over 15 amino acids. V was trimmed by 6 bases and J by 4 bases, leaving 19 bases between them. This CDR3 reads CASSNPGLFHYEQYF. The DNA for the CDR3 is TGTGCCAGCAGCAATCCGGGACTTTTTCATTACGAGCAGTACTTC.

The J gene is TRBJ2-7, the V gene TRBV27; a weak D match, TRBD1 (5 bases). Germline CDR1 and CDR2: MNHEY and SMNVEV (reference sequence). The CDR3 is 14 residues long. Trimming left V 3 bases short and J 6 bases short, with 15 bases between. CDR3 DNA sequence: TGTGCCAGCAGTTTTGGCAGGACACCCGGCGAGCAGTACTTC. This sequence encodes CASSFGRTPGEQYF.

This clone was seen only once. The J gene is TRBJ2-1, the V gene TRBV30; D is uncertain. The CDR3 sequence is 11 residues long. The V gene lost 3 bases and the J gene lost 9 bases, with 9 bases spanning the gap. Per germline, CDR1 GTSNPN and CDR2 SVGIG (reference sequence). In DNA, the CDR3 is TGTGCCTGGAGCCTTTCCCGTGAGCAGTTCTTC. Translation: CAWSLSREQFF.

V and J are TRBV7-6 and TRBJ2-7; the match to TRBD1 covers 8 bases. The CDR3 sequence is 16 residues long. Germline assignment: CDR1 SGHVS and CDR2 FNYEAQ. The ends lost 5 bases at V and 0 bases at J; junction bases unmatched: 9. CDR3 amino acids: CASSRSGGGSSYEQYF. The CDR3 region has the DNA TGTGCCAGCAGCCGATCAGGGGGCGGCAGCTCCTACGAGCAGTACTTC.

The rearrangement links TRBV7-2 to TRBJ1-1, with TRBD1 matching over 7 bases. V was clipped by 3 bases and J by 6 bases; unmatched bases: 4. Germline V gene data show CDR1 as SGHTA and CDR2 as FQGNSA. This CDR3 spans 13 amino acids. The CDR3 nucleotides are TGTGCCAGCAGCTTGAACAGGGGCGCTGAAGCTTTCTTT. Encoded protein: CASSLNRGAEAFF.

This clone has just one count. V and J are TRBV5-1 and TRBJ2-7; 7 bases are shared with TRBD1. Germline loops: CDR1 SGHRS, CDR2 YFSETQ. V shed 3 bases and J 9 bases; nucleotides not matched to a gene: 15. The CDR3 sequence is 15 residues long. CDR3 loop: CASSYLTGPTKGQYF. The CDR3 DNA sequence: TGCGCCAGCAGCTACCTGACAGGGCCCACAAAGGGGCAGTACTTC. The complete variable domain, with remaining parts taken from reference TRBV5-1 and TRBJ2-7, reads KAGVTQTPRYLIKTRGQQVTLSCSPISGHRSVSWYQQTPGQGLQFLFEYFSETQRNKGNFPGRFSGRQFSNSRSEMNVSTLELGDSALYLCASSYLTGPTKGQYFGPGTRLTVT.

The CDR3 spells CASSTQEYLNYGYTF. In DNA form, the CDR3 reads TGTGCCAGCAGTACACAGGAATACCTTAACTATGGCTACACCTTC. The chain is built from TRBV6-5 and TRBJ1-2; D is perhaps TRBD1 (5 bases). CDR3 size: 15 residues. The germline V and J ends were trimmed by 5 bases and 1 base, with 14 bases remaining between them. The V gene's germline CDR1 is MNHEY and CDR2 SVGAGI.

The chain carries TRBV19 and TRBJ2-7; 9 bases line up with TRBD2. This CDR3 has 18 amino acids. Germline V gives CDR1 LNHDA, CDR2 SQIVND (reference sequence). J gave up 2 bases and V 0 bases, and 11 bases lay outside the gene matches. The DNA for the CDR3 is TGTGCCAGTAGTATAGATCTAGCTAGCGGGACTCGTCCCTACGAGCAGTACTTC. Translation gives CASSIDLASGTRPYEQYF.

Here the CDR3 reads CASSPGLGGPSEQYF. CDR3 in DNA: TGTGCCAGCTCACCGGGACTTGGGGGTCCCTCCGAGCAGTACTTC. The chain employs TRBV18 and TRBJ2-7; TRBD2 might be the D (6 bases). Per germline, CDR1 KGHSH and CDR2 LQKENI. The CDR3 sequence is 15 residues long. Trimming took off 3 bases at V and 6 bases at J, with 18 bases between the two ends.